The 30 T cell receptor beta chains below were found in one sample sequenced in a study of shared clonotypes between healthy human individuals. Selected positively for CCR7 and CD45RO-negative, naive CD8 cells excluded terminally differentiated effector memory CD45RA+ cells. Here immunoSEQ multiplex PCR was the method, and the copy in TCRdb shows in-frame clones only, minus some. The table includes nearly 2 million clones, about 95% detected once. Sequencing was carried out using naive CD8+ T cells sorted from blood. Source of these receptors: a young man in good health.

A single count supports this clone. The CDR3 region has the DNA TGTGCCAGCAGCGCCCGACAGGGGGGACGGAACACTGAAGCTTTCTTT. This gives the protein CASSARQGGRNTEAFF. This chain uses TRBV13 with TRBJ1-1; 9 bases fit TRBD1. J was trimmed by 1 base and V by 5 bases; bases with no gene match: 8. Germline V lookup: CDR1 PRHDT, CDR2 FYEKMQ (reference sequence). CDR3 length equals 16 residues.

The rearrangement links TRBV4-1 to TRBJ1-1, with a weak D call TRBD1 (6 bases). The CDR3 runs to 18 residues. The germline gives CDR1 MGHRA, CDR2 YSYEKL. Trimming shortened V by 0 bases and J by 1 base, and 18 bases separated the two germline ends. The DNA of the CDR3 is TGCGCCAGCAGCCAAGACCCCCCCCTCACGACAGGGAACACTGAAGCTTTCTTT. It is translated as CASSQDPPLTTGNTEAFF.

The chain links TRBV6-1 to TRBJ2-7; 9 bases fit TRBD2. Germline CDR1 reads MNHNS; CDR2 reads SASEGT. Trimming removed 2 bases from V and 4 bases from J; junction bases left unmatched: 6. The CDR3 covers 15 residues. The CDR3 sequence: CASSEHSGSTYEQYF. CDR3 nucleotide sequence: TGTGCCAGCAGTGAACATAGCGGGAGCACTTACGAGCAGTACTTC.

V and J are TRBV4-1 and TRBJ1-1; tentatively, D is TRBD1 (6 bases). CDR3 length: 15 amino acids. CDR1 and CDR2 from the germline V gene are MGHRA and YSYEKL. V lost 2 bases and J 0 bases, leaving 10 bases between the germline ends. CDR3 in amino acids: CASSQSDRVNTEAFF. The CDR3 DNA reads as TGCGCCAGCAGCCAATCGGACAGAGTGAACACTGAAGCTTTCTTT.

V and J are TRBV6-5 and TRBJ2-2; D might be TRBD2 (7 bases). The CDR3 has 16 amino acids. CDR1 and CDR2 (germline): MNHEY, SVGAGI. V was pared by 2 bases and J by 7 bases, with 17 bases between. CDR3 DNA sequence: TGTGCCAGCAGTTACAAGGGGGAGGGCCAGGACGGGGAGCTGTTTTTT. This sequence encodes CASSYKGEGQDGELFF.

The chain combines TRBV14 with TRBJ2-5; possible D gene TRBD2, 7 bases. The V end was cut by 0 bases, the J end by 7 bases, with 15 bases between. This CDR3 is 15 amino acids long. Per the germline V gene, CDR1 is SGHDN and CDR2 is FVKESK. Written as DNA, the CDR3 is TGTGCCAGCAGCCAAGAGGGGCGGGGGCTGAGGACCCAGTACTTC. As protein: CASSQEGRGLRTQYF.

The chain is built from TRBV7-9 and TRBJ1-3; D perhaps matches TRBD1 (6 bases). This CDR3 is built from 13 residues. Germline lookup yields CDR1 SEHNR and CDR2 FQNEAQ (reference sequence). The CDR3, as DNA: TGTGCATCGGACAGAGACGAAGGAAACACCATATATTTT. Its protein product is CASDRDEGNTIYF.

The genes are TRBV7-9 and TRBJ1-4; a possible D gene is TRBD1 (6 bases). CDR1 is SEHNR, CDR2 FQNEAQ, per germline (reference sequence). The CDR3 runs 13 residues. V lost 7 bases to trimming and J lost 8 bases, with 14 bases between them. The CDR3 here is CASKGDLEEKLFF. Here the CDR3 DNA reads TGTGCCAGCAAGGGGGACCTGGAAGAAAAACTGTTTTTT.

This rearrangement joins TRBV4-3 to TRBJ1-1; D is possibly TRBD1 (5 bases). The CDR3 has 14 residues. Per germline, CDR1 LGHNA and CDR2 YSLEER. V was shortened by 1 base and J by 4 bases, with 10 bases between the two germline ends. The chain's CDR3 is CASSQARGGTEAFF. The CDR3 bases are TGCGCCAGCAGCCAAGCAAGGGGTGGCACTGAAGCTTTCTTT.

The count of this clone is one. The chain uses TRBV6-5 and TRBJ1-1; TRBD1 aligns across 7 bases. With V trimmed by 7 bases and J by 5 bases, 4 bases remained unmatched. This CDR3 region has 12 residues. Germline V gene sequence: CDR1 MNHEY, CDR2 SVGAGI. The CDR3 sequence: CASTDRATEAFF. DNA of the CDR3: TGTGCCAGCACCGACAGGGCAACTGAAGCTTTCTTT.

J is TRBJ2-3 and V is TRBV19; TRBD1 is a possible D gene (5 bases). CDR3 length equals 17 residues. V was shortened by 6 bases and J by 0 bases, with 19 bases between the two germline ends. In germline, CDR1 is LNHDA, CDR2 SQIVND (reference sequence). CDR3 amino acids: CASSRTLGQSSTDTQYF. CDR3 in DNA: TGTGCCAGTAGCCGGACATTAGGCCAGTCTAGCACAGATACGCAGTATTTT.

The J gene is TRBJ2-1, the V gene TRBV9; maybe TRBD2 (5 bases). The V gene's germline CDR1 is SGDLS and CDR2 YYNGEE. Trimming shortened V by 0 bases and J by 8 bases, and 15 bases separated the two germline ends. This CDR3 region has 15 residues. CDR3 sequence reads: CASSVESLAVHEQFF. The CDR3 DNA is TGTGCCAGCAGCGTAGAGAGTCTAGCTGTCCATGAGCAGTTCTTC.

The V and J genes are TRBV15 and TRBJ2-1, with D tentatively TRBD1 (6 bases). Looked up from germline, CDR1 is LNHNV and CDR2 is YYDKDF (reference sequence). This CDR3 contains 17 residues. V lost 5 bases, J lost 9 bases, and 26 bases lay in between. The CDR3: CATSDRDTLGLRGEQFF. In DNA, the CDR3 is TGTGCCACCAGCGACCGGGACACCCTGGGGCTCCGGGGTGAGCAGTTCTTC.

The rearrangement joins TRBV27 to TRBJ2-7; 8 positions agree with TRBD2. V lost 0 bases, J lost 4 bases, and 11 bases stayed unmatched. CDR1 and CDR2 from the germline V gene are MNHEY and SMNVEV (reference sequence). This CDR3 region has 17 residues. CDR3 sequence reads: CASSLSSGAPNLYEQYF. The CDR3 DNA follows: TGTGCCAGCAGTTTATCTAGCGGGGCCCCAAATCTATACGAGCAGTACTTC.

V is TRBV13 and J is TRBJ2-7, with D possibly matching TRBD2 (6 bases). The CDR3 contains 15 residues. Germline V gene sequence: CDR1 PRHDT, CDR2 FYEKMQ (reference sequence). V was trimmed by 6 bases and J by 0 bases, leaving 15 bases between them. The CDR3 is CASSWASASSYEQYF. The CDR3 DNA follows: TGTGCCAGCAGTTGGGCTAGCGCCTCCTCCTACGAGCAGTACTTC.

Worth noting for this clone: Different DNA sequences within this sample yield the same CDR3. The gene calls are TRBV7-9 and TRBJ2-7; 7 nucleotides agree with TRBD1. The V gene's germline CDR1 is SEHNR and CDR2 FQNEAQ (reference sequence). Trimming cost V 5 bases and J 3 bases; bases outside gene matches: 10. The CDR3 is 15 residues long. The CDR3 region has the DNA TGTGCCAGCAGCCCAACGACAGGGTTTGTCTACGAGCAGTACTTC. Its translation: CASSPTTGFVYEQYF. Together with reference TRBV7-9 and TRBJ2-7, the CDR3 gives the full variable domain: DTGVSQNPRHKITKRGQNVTFRCDPISEHNRLYWYRQTLGQGPEFLTYFQNEAQLEKSRLLSDRFSAERPKGSFSTLEIQRTEQGDSAMYLCASSPTTGFVYEQYFGPGTRLTVT.

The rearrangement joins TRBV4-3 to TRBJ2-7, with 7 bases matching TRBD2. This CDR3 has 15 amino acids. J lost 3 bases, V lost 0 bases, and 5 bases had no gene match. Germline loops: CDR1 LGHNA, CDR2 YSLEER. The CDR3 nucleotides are TGCGCCAGCAGCCAAGATTGGTCTAGCGGCTACGAGCAGTACTTC. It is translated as CASSQDWSSGYEQYF.

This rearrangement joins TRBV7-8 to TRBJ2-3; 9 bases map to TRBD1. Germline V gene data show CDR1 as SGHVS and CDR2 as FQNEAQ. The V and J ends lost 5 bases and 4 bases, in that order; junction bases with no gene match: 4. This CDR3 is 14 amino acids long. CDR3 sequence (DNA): TGTGCCAGCAGCACAGGGGGCTGGGCAGATACGCAGTATTTT. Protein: CASSTGGWADTQYF.

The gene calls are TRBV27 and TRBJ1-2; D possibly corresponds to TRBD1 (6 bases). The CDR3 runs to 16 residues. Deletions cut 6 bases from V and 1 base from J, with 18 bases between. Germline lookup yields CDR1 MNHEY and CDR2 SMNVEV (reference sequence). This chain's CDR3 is CASSLSPHRDNYGYTF. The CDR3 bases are TGTGCCAGCAGCCTATCCCCCCACAGGGATAACTATGGCTACACCTTC.

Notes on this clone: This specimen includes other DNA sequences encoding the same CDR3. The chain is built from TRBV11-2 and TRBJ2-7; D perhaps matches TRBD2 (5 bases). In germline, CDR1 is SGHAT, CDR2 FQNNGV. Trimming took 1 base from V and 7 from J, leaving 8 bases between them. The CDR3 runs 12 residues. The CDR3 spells CASSLAGREQYF. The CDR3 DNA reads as TGTGCCAGCAGCTTAGCGGGAAGGGAGCAGTACTTC.

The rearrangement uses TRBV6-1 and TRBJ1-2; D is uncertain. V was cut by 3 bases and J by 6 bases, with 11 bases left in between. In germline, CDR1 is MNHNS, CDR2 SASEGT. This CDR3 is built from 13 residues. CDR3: CASSDWERNGYTF. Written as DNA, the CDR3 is TGTGCCAGCAGTGATTGGGAAAGAAATGGCTACACCTTC.

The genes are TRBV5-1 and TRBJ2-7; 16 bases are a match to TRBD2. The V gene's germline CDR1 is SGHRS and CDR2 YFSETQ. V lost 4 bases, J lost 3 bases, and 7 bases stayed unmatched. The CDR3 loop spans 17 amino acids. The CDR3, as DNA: TGCGCCAGCAGCCCGGGACTAGCGGGAGGGCCGGACTACGAGCAGTACTTC. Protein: CASSPGLAGGPDYEQYF. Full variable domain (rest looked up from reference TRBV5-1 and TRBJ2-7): KAGVTQTPRYLIKTRGQQVTLSCSPISGHRSVSWYQQTPGQGLQFLFEYFSETQRNKGNFPGRFSGRQFSNSRSEMNVSTLELGDSALYLCASSPGLAGGPDYEQYFGPGTRLTVT.

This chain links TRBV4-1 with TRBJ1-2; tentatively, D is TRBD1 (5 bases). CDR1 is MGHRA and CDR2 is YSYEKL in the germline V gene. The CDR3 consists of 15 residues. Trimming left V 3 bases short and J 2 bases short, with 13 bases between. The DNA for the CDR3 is TGCGCCAGCAGCCAGGACACGTGGGGGAACTATGGCTACACCTTC. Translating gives CASSQDTWGNYGYTF.

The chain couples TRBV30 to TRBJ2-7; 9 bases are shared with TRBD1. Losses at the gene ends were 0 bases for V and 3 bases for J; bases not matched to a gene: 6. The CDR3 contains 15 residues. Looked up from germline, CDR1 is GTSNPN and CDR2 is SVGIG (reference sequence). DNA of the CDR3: TGTGCCTGGAGTGTATACCGGGACAGGGACTACGAGCAGTACTTC. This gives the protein CAWSVYRDRDYEQYF.

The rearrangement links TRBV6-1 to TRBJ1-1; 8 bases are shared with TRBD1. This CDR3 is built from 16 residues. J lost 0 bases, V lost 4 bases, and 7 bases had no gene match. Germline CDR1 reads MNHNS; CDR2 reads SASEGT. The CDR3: CASSGEIRGLNTEAFF. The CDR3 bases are TGTGCCAGCAGTGGGGAGATCAGGGGGCTGAACACTGAAGCTTTCTTT.

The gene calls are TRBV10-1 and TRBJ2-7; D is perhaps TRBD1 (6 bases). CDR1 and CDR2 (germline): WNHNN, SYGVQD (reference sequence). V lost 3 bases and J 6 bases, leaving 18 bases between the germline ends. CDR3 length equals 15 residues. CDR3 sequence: CASSDHREDLGEQYF. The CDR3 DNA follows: TGCGCCAGCAGTGACCACAGGGAAGATTTGGGCGAGCAGTACTTC.

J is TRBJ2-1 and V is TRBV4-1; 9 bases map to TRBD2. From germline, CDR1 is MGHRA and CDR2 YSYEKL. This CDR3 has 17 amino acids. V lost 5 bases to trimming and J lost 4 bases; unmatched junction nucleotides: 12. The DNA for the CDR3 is TGCGCCAGCAGCGCGAAGGGTAGCGGGGGAGATTACAATGAGCAGTTCTTC. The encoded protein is CASSAKGSGGDYNEQFF.

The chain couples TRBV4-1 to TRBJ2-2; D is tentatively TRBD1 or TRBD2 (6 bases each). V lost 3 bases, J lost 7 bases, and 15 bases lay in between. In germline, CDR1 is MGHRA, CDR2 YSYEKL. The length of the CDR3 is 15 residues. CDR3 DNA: TGCGCCAGCAGCCAGCCCGGGGGCGGGGACGGGGAGCTGTTTTTT. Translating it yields CASSQPGGGDGELFF.

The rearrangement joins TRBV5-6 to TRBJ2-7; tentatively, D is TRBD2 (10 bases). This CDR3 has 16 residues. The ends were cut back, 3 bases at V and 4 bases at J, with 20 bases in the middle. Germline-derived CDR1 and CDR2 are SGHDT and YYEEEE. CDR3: CASSYRQGGLAYEQYF. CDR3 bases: TGTGCCAGCAGCTACCGACAGGGGGGACTAGCGTACGAGCAGTACTTC.

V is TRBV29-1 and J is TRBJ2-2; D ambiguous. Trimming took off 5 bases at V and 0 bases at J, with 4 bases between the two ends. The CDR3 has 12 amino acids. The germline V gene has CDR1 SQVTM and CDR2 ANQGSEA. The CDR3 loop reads CSVTANTGELFF. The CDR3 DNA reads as TGCAGCGTTACAGCGAACACCGGGGAGCTGTTTTTT.